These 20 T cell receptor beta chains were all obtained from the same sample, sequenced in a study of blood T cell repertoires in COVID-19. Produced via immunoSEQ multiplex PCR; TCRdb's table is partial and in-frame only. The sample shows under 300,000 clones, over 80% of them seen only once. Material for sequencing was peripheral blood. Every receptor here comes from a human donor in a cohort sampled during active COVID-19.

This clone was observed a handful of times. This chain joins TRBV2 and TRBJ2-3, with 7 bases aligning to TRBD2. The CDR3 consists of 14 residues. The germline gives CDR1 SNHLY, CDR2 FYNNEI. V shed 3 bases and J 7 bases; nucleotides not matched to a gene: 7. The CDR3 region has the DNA TGTGCCAGCAGTGATTCTCGACTAGCATATACGCAGTATTTT. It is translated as CASSDSRLAYTQYF.

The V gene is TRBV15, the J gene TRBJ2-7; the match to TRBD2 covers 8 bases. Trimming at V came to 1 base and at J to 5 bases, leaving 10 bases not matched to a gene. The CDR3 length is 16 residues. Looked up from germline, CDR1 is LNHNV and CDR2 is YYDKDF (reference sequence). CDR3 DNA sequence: TGTGCCACCAGCAGAGTGAGTATAGCGGGACACAACGAGCAGTACTTC. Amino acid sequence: CATSRVSIAGHNEQYF.

The CDR3 DNA follows: TGTGCCAGCAGTTATCGGGGAGCCGGGAATGGCTACACCTTC. This encodes CASSYRGAGNGYTF. This chain joins TRBV6-6 and TRBJ1-2; D unresolved. The V gene's germline CDR1 is MNHNY and CDR2 SVGAGI (reference sequence). The CDR3 consists of 14 residues. Trimming cost V 3 bases and J 6 bases, with 14 bases left between them.

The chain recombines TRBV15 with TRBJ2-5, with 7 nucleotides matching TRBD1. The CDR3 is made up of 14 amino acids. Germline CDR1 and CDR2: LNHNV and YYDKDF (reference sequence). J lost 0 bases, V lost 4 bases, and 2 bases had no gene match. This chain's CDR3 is CATSKGQNQETQYF. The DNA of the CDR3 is TGTGCCACCAGCAAGGGACAGAACCAAGAGACCCAGTACTTC.

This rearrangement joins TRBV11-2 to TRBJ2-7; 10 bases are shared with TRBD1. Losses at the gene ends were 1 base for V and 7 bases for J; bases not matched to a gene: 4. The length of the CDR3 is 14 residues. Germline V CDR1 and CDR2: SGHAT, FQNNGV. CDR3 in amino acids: CASSLGQGAREQYF. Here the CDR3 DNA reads TGTGCCAGCAGCTTAGGACAGGGGGCGCGGGAGCAGTACTTC.

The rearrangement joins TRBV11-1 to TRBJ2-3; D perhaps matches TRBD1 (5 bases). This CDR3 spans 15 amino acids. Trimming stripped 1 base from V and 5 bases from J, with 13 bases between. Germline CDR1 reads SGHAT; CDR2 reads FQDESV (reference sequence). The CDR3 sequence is CASSLVQGFGDTQYF. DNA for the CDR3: TGTGCCAGCAGCTTAGTTCAGGGATTCGGAGATACGCAGTATTTT.

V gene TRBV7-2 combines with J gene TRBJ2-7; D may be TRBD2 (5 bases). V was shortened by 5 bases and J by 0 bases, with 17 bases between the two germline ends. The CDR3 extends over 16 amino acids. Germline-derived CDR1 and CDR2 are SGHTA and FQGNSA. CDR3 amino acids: CASSPRVTKSSYEQYF. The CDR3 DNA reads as TGTGCCAGCAGCCCAAGGGTGACTAAAAGCTCCTACGAGCAGTACTTC.

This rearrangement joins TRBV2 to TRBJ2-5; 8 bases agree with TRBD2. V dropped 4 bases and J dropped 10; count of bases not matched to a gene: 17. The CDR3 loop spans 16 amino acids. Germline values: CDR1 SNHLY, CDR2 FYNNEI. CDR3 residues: CASSGPGQGLAGGQYF. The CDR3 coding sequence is TGTGCCAGCAGTGGGCCGGGACAAGGACTAGCCGGAGGCCAGTACTTC.

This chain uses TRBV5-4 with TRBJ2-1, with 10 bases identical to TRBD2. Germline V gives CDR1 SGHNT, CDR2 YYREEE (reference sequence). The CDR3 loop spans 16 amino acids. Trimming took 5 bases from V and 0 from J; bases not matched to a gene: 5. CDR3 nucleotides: TGTGCCAGCAGGCGGGAGCGGGGGGGCTCCTACAATGAGCAGTTCTTC. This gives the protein CASRRERGGSYNEQFF.

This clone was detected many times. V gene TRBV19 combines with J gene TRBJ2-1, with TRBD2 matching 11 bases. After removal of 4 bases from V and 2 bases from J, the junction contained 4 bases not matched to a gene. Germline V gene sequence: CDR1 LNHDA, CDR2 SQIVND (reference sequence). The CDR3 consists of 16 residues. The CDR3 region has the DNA TGTGCCAGTAGTAGGTCTAGCGGGAGGACCTACAATGAGCAGTTCTTC. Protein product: CASSRSSGRTYNEQFF. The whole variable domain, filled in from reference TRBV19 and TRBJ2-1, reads DGGITQSPKYLFRKEGQNVTLSCEQNLNHDAMYWYRQDPGQGLRLIYYSQIVNDFQKGDIAEGYSVSREKKESFPLTVTSAQKNPTAFYLCASSRSSGRTYNEQFFGPGTRLTVL.

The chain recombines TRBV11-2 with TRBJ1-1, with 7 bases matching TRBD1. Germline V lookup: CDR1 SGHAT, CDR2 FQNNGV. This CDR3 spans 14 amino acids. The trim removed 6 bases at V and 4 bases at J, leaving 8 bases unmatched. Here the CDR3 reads CASRSNRGSTEAFF. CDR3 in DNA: TGTGCCAGCAGAAGTAACAGGGGAAGCACTGAAGCTTTCTTT. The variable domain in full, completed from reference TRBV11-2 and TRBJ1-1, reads EAGVAQSPRYKIIEKRQSVAFWCNPISGHATLYWYQQILGQGPKLLIQFQNNGVVDDSQLPKDRFSAERLKGVDSTLKIQPAKLEDSAVYLCASRSNRGSTEAFFGQGTRLTVV.

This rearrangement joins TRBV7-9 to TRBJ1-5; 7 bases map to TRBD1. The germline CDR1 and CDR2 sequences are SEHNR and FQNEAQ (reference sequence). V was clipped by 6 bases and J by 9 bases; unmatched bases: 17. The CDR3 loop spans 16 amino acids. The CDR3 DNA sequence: TGTGCCAGCAGTGATTCGCGGCAGGGGGTGCGTTCGCCCCAGCATTTT. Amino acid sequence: CASSDSRQGVRSPQHF. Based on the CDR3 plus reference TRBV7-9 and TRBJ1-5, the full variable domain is DTGVSQNPRHKITKRGQNVTFRCDPISEHNRLYWYRQTLGQGPEFLTYFQNEAQLEKSRLLSDRFSAERPKGSFSTLEIQRTEQGDSAMYLCASSDSRQGVRSPQHFGDGTRLSIL.

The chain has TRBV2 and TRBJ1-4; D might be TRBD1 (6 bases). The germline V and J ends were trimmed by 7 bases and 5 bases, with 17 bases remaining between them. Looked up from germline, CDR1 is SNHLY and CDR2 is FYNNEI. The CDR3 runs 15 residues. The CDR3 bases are TGTGCCAGCACCCGGGACATCGCCGAAAATGAAAAACTGTTTTTT. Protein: CASTRDIAENEKLFF.

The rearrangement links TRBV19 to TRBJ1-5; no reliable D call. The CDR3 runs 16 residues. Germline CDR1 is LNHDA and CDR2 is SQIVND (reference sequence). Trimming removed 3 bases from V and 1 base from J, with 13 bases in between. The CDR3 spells CASSINRSQSNQPQHF. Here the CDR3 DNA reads TGTGCCAGTAGTATCAACCGATCGCAGAGCAATCAGCCCCAGCATTTT.

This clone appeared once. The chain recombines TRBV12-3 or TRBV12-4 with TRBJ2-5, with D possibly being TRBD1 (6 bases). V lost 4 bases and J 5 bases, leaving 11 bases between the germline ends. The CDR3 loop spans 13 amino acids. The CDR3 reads CASSSGQGETQYF. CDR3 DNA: TGTGCCAGCAGTTCCGGCCAGGGGGAGACCCAGTACTTC.

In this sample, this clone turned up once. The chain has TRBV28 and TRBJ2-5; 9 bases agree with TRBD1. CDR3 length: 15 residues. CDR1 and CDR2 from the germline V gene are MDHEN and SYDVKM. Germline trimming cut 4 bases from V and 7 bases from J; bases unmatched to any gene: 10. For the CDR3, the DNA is TGTGCCAGCAGTTCCCCGACAGGGGGTTATGGGACCCAGTACTTC. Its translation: CASSSPTGGYGTQYF.

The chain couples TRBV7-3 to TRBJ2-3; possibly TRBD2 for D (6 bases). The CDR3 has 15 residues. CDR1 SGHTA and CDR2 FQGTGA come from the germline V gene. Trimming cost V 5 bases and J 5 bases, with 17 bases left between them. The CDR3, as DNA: TGTGCCAGCAGCCGAGGGACTGGGGAAGAAGATACGCAGTATTTT. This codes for CASSRGTGEEDTQYF.

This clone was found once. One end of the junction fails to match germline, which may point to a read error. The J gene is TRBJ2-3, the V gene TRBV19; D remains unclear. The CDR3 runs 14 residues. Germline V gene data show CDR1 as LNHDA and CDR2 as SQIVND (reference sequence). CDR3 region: CASSISIGTATQYF. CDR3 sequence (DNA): TGTGCCAGTAGTATCTCTATCGGAACAGCTACGCAGTATTTT.

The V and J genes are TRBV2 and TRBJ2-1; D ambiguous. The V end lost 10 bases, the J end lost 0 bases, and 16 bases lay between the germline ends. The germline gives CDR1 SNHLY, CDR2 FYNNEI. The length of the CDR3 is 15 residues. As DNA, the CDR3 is TGTGCCACCGCGTCAGACTCTAGCTCCTACAATGAGCAGTTCTTC. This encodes CATASDSSSYNEQFF. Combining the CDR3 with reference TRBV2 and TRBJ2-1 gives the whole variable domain EPEVTQTPSHQVTQMGQEVILRCVPISNHLYFYWYRQILGQKVEFLVSFYNNEISEKSEIFDDQFSVERPDGSNFTLKIRSTKLEDSAMYFCATASDSSSYNEQFFGPGTRLTVL.

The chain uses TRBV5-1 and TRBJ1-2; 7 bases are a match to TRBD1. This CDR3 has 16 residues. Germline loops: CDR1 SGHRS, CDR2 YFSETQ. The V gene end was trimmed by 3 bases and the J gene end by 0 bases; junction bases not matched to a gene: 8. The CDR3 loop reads CASSSGRDSPNYGYTF. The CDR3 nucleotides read TGCGCCAGCAGCTCGGGGCGGGACAGCCCTAACTATGGCTACACCTTC.